This T cell receptor beta chain came from a study of T cell changes during pregnancy in multiple sclerosis. V shed 0 bases and J 5 bases; nucleotides not matched to a gene: 2. This CDR3 has 14 amino acids. In germline, CDR1 is SGHDT, CDR2 YYEEEE. The method was immunoSEQ multiplex PCR; TCRdb's version includes in-frame clones alone and lacks a portion of them. The profile shows about 59,000 clones, roughly 94% of them singletons. This chain links TRBV5-6 with TRBJ2-1; TRBD2 aligns across 7 bases. The sequence was obtained from a female donor with multiple sclerosis, enrolled in a pregnancy study. The material was CD8+ T cells from peripheral blood mononuclear cells, obtained after pregnancy. CDR3 in DNA: TGTGCCAGCAGCTTGGGCGGGGGAGACAATGAGCAGTTCTTC. Translated: CASSLGGGDNEQFF.